The next 21 T cell receptor beta chains were all read from a single sample in a study of Graves' ophthalmopathy and Graves' hyperthyroidism. RNA transcripts were the template, and TCR beta CDR3 regions were amplified from them. First-round RT-PCR used HTBI primers; second-round multiplex PCR followed. MiXCR, applied by TCRdb to the multiplex PCR reads, yields one record per CDR3 protein. The table lists over a million distinct CDR3 sequences, 35% to 40% of them singletons. Sequenced material: peripheral blood or thyroid tissue (not recorded which). The receptors come from an adult man with Graves' hyperthyroidism.

On this clonotype: This may stem from a read error, because a much larger clone lies one nucleotide away. The V call is TRBV11-2, the J call TRBJ1-1; tentatively, D is TRBD1 (5 bases). The CDR3 spans 16 residues. From germline, CDR1 is SGHAT and CDR2 FQNNGV. The chain's CDR3 is CASGLIQGLFDTEAFF. The CDR3 DNA reads TGTGCCAGCGGCTTAATCCAGGGCTTATTCGACACTGAAGCTTTCTTT.

This chain uses TRBV5-1 with TRBJ2-6; unclear D gene. The CDR3 is 15 residues long. The V end was cut by 2 bases, the J end by 4 bases, with 10 bases between. Germline CDR1 and CDR2: SGHRS and YFSETQ. The CDR3 loop reads CASSFGVPGANVLTF. The CDR3 DNA sequence: TGCGCCAGCAGCTTTGGCGTTCCCGGGGCCAACGTCCTGACTTTC. Combining the CDR3 with reference TRBV5-1 and TRBJ2-6 gives the whole variable domain KAGVTQTPRYLIKTRGQQVTLSCSPISGHRSVSWYQQTPGQGLQFLFEYFSETQRNKGNFPGRFSGRQFSNSRSEMNVSTLELGDSALYLCASSFGVPGANVLTFGAGSRLTVL.

This clonotype showed up just a few times. The rearrangement joins TRBV4-2 to TRBJ2-5; D call uncertain. The CDR3 is 17 residues long. Germline lookup yields CDR1 LGHNA and CDR2 YNFKEQ. The V and J ends lost 1 base and 0 bases respectively, with 15 bases between them. As DNA, the CDR3 is TGTGCCAGCAGCCAAGGCGCCTCCGGAGCTTACCAAGAGACCCAGTACTTC. The encoded protein is CASSQGASGAYQETQYF.

On this clonotype itself: Its ends do not fully match the called genes, so a read error is possible. V gene TRBV13 combines with J gene TRBJ1-1; 9 nucleotides agree with TRBD1. CDR1 PRHDT and CDR2 FYEKMQ come from the germline V gene (reference sequence). This CDR3 has 14 amino acids. DNA of the CDR3: TGTGCCAGCAGCTTATCGGGACAGGGTTACAAATGTTCATTT. Its translation: CASSLSGQGYKCSF.

This clonotype showed up many times. The V gene is TRBV29-1, the J gene TRBJ2-7, with D tentatively TRBD1 (6 bases). Looked up from germline, CDR1 is SQVTM and CDR2 is ANQGSEA. This CDR3 region has 14 residues. V was clipped by 5 bases and J by 0 bases, with 14 bases between them. CDR3 region: CSVQDSRTSYEQYF. The CDR3 DNA is TGCAGCGTTCAGGACAGCAGAACCTCCTACGAGCAGTACTTC.

This clonotype was seen many times. This chain connects TRBV5-8 to TRBJ1-2, with 7 bases identical to TRBD1. V gave up 0 bases and J gave up 4 bases; unmatched junction bases: 9. Germline V CDR1 and CDR2: SGHTS, YDEGEE. The CDR3 is 16 amino acids. The CDR3 region has the DNA TGTGCCAGCAGCTTGGAAGGGGGCTACGACGTCTATGGCTACACCTTC. This gives the protein CASSLEGGYDVYGYTF. Variable domain in full (rest from reference TRBV5-8 and TRBJ1-2): EAGVTQSPTHLIKTRGQQATLRCSPISGHTSVYWYQQALGLGLQFLLWYDEGEERNRGNFPPRFSGRQFPNYSSELNVNALELEDSALYLCASSLEGGYDVYGYTFGSGTRLTVV.

This clonotype was detected many times. The V gene is TRBV24-1, the J gene TRBJ1-2, with D unclear. The germline V gene encodes CDR1 KGHDR and CDR2 SFDVKD. There are 18 residues in the CDR3. The germline V and J ends were trimmed by 0 bases and 4 bases, with 20 bases remaining between them. DNA of the CDR3: TGTGCCACCAGTGATTTGAGCGTAACGGATCCTGTGAGCTATGGCTACACCTTC. Residues: CATSDLSVTDPVSYGYTF.

This clonotype was counted ten times or more. The chain uses TRBV5-6 and TRBJ2-5, with TRBD1 matching 8 bases. Trimming took 4 bases from V and 3 from J; bases not matched to a gene: 11. This CDR3 contains 16 residues. Germline lookup yields CDR1 SGHDT and CDR2 YYEEEE. CDR3: CASSPPSDRAKETQYF. Written as DNA, the CDR3 is TGTGCCAGCAGCCCGCCGTCGGACAGGGCCAAAGAGACCCAGTACTTC.

The table lists this clonotype with many counts. The V and J genes are TRBV9 and TRBJ2-7, with D perhaps matching TRBD1 (6 bases). Germline assignment: CDR1 SGDLS and CDR2 YYNGEE. This CDR3 is built from 13 residues. The ends were cut back, 4 bases at V and 1 base at J, with 9 bases in the middle. In DNA, the CDR3 is TGTGCCAGCAGCATCGGACAGTCCTACGAGCAGTACTTC. This sequence encodes CASSIGQSYEQYF.

In its sample, this clonotype was seen many times. This chain joins TRBV11-2 and TRBJ2-7, with D tentatively TRBD1 (5 bases). From germline, CDR1 is SGHAT and CDR2 FQNNGV. V lost 1 base, J lost 0 bases, and 13 bases lay in between. The CDR3 totals 16 residues. CDR3 DNA: TGTGCCAGCAGCTTAGGTCCAGGGATGAGCTCCTACGAGCAGTACTTC. This encodes CASSLGPGMSSYEQYF.

The chain couples TRBV11-2 to TRBJ2-7; 8 bases fit TRBD1. There are 15 residues in the CDR3. Germline V CDR1 and CDR2: SGHAT, FQNNGV. Trimming cost V 5 bases and J 1 base; bases outside gene matches: 7. Written as DNA, the CDR3 is TGTGCCAGCAGCCAGACGACAGGGGAGTCCTACGAGCAGTACTTC. It encodes CASSQTTGESYEQYF.

In the case of this clonotype: A clone one base away is much larger, so this may be a read error. The rearrangement joins TRBV10-2 to TRBJ2-7, with D unclear. Germline CDR1 WSHSY, CDR2 SAAADI. CDR3 length equals 15 residues. CDR3 region: CASSVGTAGAYGQYF. The CDR3 DNA is TGTGCCAGCAGCGTAGGAACAGCCGGAGCCTACGGGCAGTACTTC.

This clonotype was recorded many times. The CDR3 sequence is CASSLRWTGRFGVNNQPQHF. In nucleotides, the CDR3 is TGTGCCAGCAGCTTAAGATGGACAGGGAGGTTTGGAGTTAACAATCAGCCCCAGCATTTT. This chain links TRBV7-2 with TRBJ1-5, with TRBD1 matching 8 bases. The CDR3 runs to 20 residues. The germline V gene has CDR1 SGHTA and CDR2 FQGNSA. The trim removed 2 bases at V and 3 bases at J, leaving 18 bases unmatched.

This clonotype was observed a handful of times. The chain uses TRBV2 and TRBJ2-1; the D gene is possibly TRBD1 (5 bases). CDR1 SNHLY and CDR2 FYNNEI come from the germline V gene. V lost 4 bases to trimming and J lost 7 bases, with 11 bases between them. The CDR3 runs to 13 residues. The CDR3 DNA reads TGTGCCAGCAGTGTCCAGGGCTTTAATGAGCAGTTCTTC. This translates into CASSVQGFNEQFF.

V and J are TRBV15 and TRBJ2-1; D gene ambiguous. Germline lookup yields CDR1 LNHNV and CDR2 YYDKDF (reference sequence). The ends were cut back, 9 bases at V and 4 bases at J, with 13 bases in the middle. This CDR3 is built from 13 residues. The CDR3 nucleotides read TGTGCCACGCGGAGTATTTCGTACAATGAGCAGTTCTTC. This sequence encodes CATRSISYNEQFF.

A remark on this clonotype: A much larger clone differs from this one at a single base, so this may be a read error. V and J are TRBV10-3 and TRBJ1-2, with D possibly matching TRBD1 (6 bases). Germline-derived CDR1 and CDR2 are ENHRY and SYGVKD. Trimming left V 5 bases short and J 0 bases short, with 10 bases between. The CDR3 runs 14 residues. The CDR3 DNA reads as TGTGCCATCAGTTGGCAGGGGACTAACTATGGCTACACCTTC. Amino acids: CAISWQGTNYGYTF.

Ten or more counts support this clonotype. The chain combines TRBV7-6 with TRBJ2-7; D possibly matches TRBD1 or TRBD2 (5 bases each). The CDR3 is made up of 15 amino acids. Trimming pared 7 bases from V and 0 bases from J, leaving 16 bases between. Germline V CDR1 and CDR2: SGHVS, FNYEAQ. The CDR3 sequence: CASTSKEGTSYEQYF. The CDR3 DNA reads as TGTGCCAGCACCTCCAAAGAGGGGACCTCCTACGAGCAGTACTTC.

This clonotype was counted at least ten times. The gene calls are TRBV7-8 and TRBJ2-7, with TRBD1 identical over 10 bases. This CDR3 contains 15 residues. After removal of 1 base from V and 4 bases from J, the junction contained 4 bases not matched to a gene. CDR1 and CDR2 from the germline V gene are SGHVS and FQNEAQ. The CDR3 DNA sequence: TGTGCCAGCAGCTTAGACGGGACAGGGGTATACGAGCAGTACTTC. This codes for CASSLDGTGVYEQYF.

DNA of the CDR3: TGTGCCAGCAGTTTCGTACGCGAGGCCGCGCCCCAGCATTTT. Its protein is CASSFVREAAPQHF. The rearrangement links TRBV27 to TRBJ1-5; D is ambiguous. Trimming left V 3 bases short and J 9 bases short, with 15 bases between. This CDR3 region has 14 residues. Germline CDR1 is MNHEY and CDR2 is SMNVEV (reference sequence).

This clonotype has at least ten counts. The chain employs TRBV29-1 and TRBJ1-5; 11 bases map to TRBD1. The CDR3 is made up of 14 amino acids. Trimming at V came to 4 bases and at J to 3 bases, leaving 2 bases not matched to a gene. CDR1 SQVTM and CDR2 ANQGSEA come from the germline V gene. The DNA for the CDR3 is TGCAGCGTTGTGGACAGGGGGCTCAATCAGCCCCAGCATTTT. Its protein is CSVVDRGLNQPQHF.

Remarks on this clonotype: Since the CDR3 does not end with the conserved phenylalanine or tryptophan, this likely comes from a read error. The chain couples TRBV10-3 to TRBJ1-1; a weak D match, TRBD1 (5 bases). This CDR3 is 13 amino acids long. The V gene's germline CDR1 is ENHRY and CDR2 SYGVKD. Trimming shortened V by 8 bases and J by 5 bases, and 15 bases separated the two germline ends. The CDR3 coding sequence is TGTGCCATCTCAGGCCCCGGGGGAACTGAAGCTTTCCTT. This translates into CAISGPGGTEAFL.